These 3 T cell receptor beta chains came from one sample sequenced in a study of blood T cells in healthy people across ages. Alongside a J-beta primer mix, a sample-barcoded 5' primer served in a second PCR lasting about 7 to 11 cycles. One entry per CDR3 protein, called by TCRdb with MiXCR from the 5' RACE reads. The data show roughly 1,500,000 distinct CDR3 sequences, with roughly 32% seen just once and 11% held by the top ten. The sample was blood. These receptors all come from a woman in her 30s in good health.

The chain employs TRBV5-1 and TRBJ2-3, with TRBD2 identical over 9 bases. CDR1 and CDR2 (germline): SGHRS, YFSETQ. This CDR3 has 16 amino acids. The trim removed 7 bases at V and 4 bases at J, leaving 13 bases unmatched. The CDR3 sequence: CASADGPSGKADTQYF. The CDR3 DNA follows: TGCGCCAGCGCCGACGGTCCTAGCGGGAAGGCAGATACGCAGTATTTT.

V and J are TRBV3-1 and TRBJ2-7; tentatively, D is TRBD2 (5 bases). In germline, CDR1 is LGHDT, CDR2 YNNKEL (reference sequence). The germline V and J ends were trimmed by 1 base and 0 bases, with 16 bases remaining between them. The CDR3 contains 17 residues. The CDR3 spells CASSQVASERNSYEQYF. DNA of the CDR3: TGTGCCAGCAGCCAAGTAGCGTCGGAGAGGAACTCCTACGAGCAGTACTTC.

This clonotype was observed a handful of times. The V gene is TRBV7-9, the J gene TRBJ2-7; D is ambiguous. Per the germline V gene, CDR1 is SEHNR and CDR2 is FQNEAQ (reference sequence). Trimming took off 2 bases at V and 5 bases at J, with 7 bases between the two ends. The CDR3 is 12 residues long. CDR3 coding DNA: TGTGCCAGCAGCTTATTCGCGAACGAGCAGTACTTC. Its protein is CASSLFANEQYF.